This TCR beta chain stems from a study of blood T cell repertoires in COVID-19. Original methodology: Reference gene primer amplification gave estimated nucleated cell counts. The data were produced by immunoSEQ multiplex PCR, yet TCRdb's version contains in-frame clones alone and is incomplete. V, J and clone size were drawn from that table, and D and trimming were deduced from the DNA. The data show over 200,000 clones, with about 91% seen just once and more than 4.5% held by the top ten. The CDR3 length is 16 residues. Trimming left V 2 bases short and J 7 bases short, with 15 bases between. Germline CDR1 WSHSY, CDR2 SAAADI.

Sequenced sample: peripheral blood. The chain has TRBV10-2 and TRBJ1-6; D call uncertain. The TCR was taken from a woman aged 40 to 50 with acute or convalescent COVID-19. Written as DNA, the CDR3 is TGCGCCAGCAGTGAGGCCGGCAGGCCTAACAATTCACCCCTCCACTTT. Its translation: CASSEAGRPNNSPLHF.